The 32 T cell receptor beta chains below were found in one sample sequenced in a study of blood T cell repertoires in COVID-19. Method: immunoSEQ multiplex PCR; TCRdb's copy keeps in-frame clones and lacks some. Of about 59,000 clones in the sample, roughly 80% were seen once. Sequencing used peripheral blood. Receptors originate from a woman in her 70s with acute or convalescent COVID-19.

The gene calls are TRBV12-5 and TRBJ1-2; possible D gene TRBD1, 6 bases. V lost 0 bases and J 0 bases, leaving 8 bases between the germline ends. CDR3 length: 15 residues. The V gene's germline CDR1 is LGHNT and CDR2 FRNRAP. In DNA form, the CDR3 reads TGTGCTAGTGGTTTGGTCGGACAGCCTAACTATGGCTACACCTTC. This gives the protein CASGLVGQPNYGYTF.

The rearrangement uses TRBV20-1 and TRBJ1-4, with a tentative D call TRBD1 (5 bases). The length of the CDR3 is 14 residues. V gave up 3 bases and J gave up 1 base, with 9 bases separating them. Germline CDR1 and CDR2: DFQATT and SNEGSKA (reference sequence). The CDR3 loop reads CSASTGGTNEKLFF. In DNA, the CDR3 is TGCAGTGCTAGTACGGGGGGAACTAATGAAAAACTGTTTTTT.

This clone was counted many times. The chain uses TRBV3-1 (or the pseudogene TRBV3-2) and TRBJ1-1; tentatively, D is TRBD1 (6 bases). The germline V and J ends were trimmed by 1 base and 0 bases, with 15 bases remaining between them. Germline V gene data show CDR1 as LGHDT and CDR2 as YNNKEL (reference sequence). The CDR3 contains 17 residues. The CDR3 sequence is CASSQGENRAMNTEAFF. DNA for the CDR3: TGTGCCAGCAGCCAAGGGGAGAACAGGGCCATGAACACTGAAGCTTTCTTT.

The gene calls are TRBV23-1 and TRBJ1-4, with no clear D. TRBV23-1 is reported as an ORF; its role is uncertain. The V and J ends lost 4 bases and 7 bases respectively, with 13 bases between them. The CDR3 contains 14 residues. The CDR3 here is CASSLRGMGEKLFF. CDR3 nucleotide sequence: TGCGCCAGCAGTCTGCGAGGGATGGGTGAAAAACTGTTTTTT.

This clone has a single count. This chain joins TRBV11-2 and TRBJ1-2; possible D gene TRBD1, 6 bases. The V and J ends lost 3 bases and 5 bases respectively, with 13 bases between them. The CDR3 sequence is 14 residues long. The germline CDR1 and CDR2 sequences are SGHAT and FQNNGV. The CDR3 loop reads CASSFSNRGYGYTF. DNA of the CDR3: TGTGCCAGCAGCTTTTCGAATAGGGGGTATGGCTACACCTTC.

This clone has just a few counts. The chain carries TRBV3-1 (or the pseudogene TRBV3-2) and TRBJ1-1; 11 bases line up with TRBD1. With V trimmed by 4 bases and J by 5 bases, 6 bases remained unmatched. The CDR3 is 15 residues long. The germline CDR1 and CDR2 sequences are LGHDT and YNNKEL (reference sequence). The CDR3 protein is CASSLDRGRRTEAFF. DNA of the CDR3: TGTGCCAGCAGCCTGGACAGGGGGCGAAGGACTGAAGCTTTCTTT.

The V and J genes are TRBV30 and TRBJ1-3; D is possibly TRBD1 (5 bases). The CDR3 sequence is 15 residues long. Per the germline V gene, CDR1 is GTSNPN and CDR2 is SVGIG (reference sequence). V was pared by 3 bases and J by 0 bases, with 12 bases between. DNA of the CDR3: TGTGCCTGGAGCGGGGGACTGATCTCTGGAAACACCATATATTTT. Protein sequence: CAWSGGLISGNTIYF.

The chain carries TRBV4-2 and TRBJ2-1; 7 nucleotides match TRBD1. This CDR3 has 17 amino acids. Germline V CDR1 and CDR2: LGHNA, YNFKEQ. V lost 0 bases and J lost 7; bases outside the gene matches: 12. CDR3 coding DNA: TGTGCCAGCAGCCAAGAAAACGAAGGGGGCTGGGGGAATGAGCAGTTCTTC. Residues: CASSQENEGGWGNEQFF.

This sequence joins TRBV2 and TRBJ2-5; 12 nucleotides agree with TRBD1. The trim removed 6 bases at V and 7 bases at J, leaving 9 bases unmatched. CDR1 and CDR2 from the germline V gene are SNHLY and FYNNEI. The CDR3 is 15 residues long. This chain's CDR3 is CASRGDRGPGPTQYF. The CDR3 nucleotides are TGTGCCAGCAGAGGGGACAGGGGGCCCGGTCCGACCCAGTACTTC.

This chain uses TRBV5-1 with TRBJ2-7; TRBD1 aligns across 7 bases. This CDR3 has 16 amino acids. The ends lost 0 bases at V and 2 bases at J; junction bases unmatched: 8. Germline V gene sequence: CDR1 SGHRS, CDR2 YFSETQ. CDR3: CASSLGGTAGPYEQYF. Here the CDR3 DNA reads TGCGCCAGCAGCTTGGGGGGGACAGCCGGCCCCTACGAGCAGTACTTC.

The J gene is TRBJ1-1, the V gene TRBV28; 7 bases are shared with TRBD1. CDR3 size: 13 residues. The V gene's germline CDR1 is MDHEN and CDR2 SYDVKM. J lost 6 bases, V lost 7 bases, and 8 bases had no gene match. Here the CDR3 DNA reads TGTGCCAGCACCAAGACAGGGTCCGCTGAAGCTTTCTTT. This gives the protein CASTKTGSAEAFF.

The chain links TRBV11-2 to TRBJ2-1; 11 bases agree with TRBD2. J lost 7 bases, V lost 0 bases, and 5 bases had no gene match. This CDR3 is built from 16 residues. The V gene's germline CDR1 is SGHAT and CDR2 FQNNGV. As DNA, the CDR3 is TGTGCCAGCAGCTTAGATTGGGCTAGCGGGGGGAATGAGCAGTTCTTC. This gives the protein CASSLDWASGGNEQFF.

V is TRBV5-1 and J is TRBJ1-1; a weak D match, TRBD1 (5 bases). V lost 3 bases and J lost 1, with 16 bases in between. This CDR3 has 16 residues. Looked up from germline, CDR1 is SGHRS and CDR2 is YFSETQ. The CDR3 region is CASSSIGARTNTEAFF. CDR3 coding DNA: TGCGCCAGCAGCTCGATTGGGGCCAGGACGAACACTGAAGCTTTCTTT.

The rearrangement joins TRBV12-3 or TRBV12-4 to TRBJ1-1; D is perhaps TRBD1 (6 bases). The CDR3 length is 13 residues. Trimming took 1 base from V and 5 from J, leaving 8 bases between them. Here the CDR3 DNA reads TGTGCCAGCAGTTTAGGGACAGCGACTGAAGCTTTCTTT. It is translated as CASSLGTATEAFF.

V and J are TRBV30 and TRBJ2-6; no definite D call. The V and J ends lost 0 bases and 1 base respectively, with 7 bases between them. CDR1 is GTSNPN, CDR2 SVGIG, per germline (reference sequence). The CDR3 totals 15 residues. CDR3: CAWSVEESGANVLTF. CDR3 DNA: TGTGCCTGGAGTGTCGAGGAATCTGGGGCCAACGTCCTGACTTTC.

The V and J genes are TRBV30 and TRBJ1-6, with 7 bases identical to TRBD1. V trimming: 0 bases; J trimming: 6 bases; junction bases outside the gene matches: 2. The CDR3 totals 14 residues. CDR1 and CDR2 from the germline V gene are GTSNPN and SVGIG (reference sequence). CDR3 amino acids: CAWSVGGSNSPLHF. CDR3 in DNA: TGTGCCTGGAGTGTAGGGGGCTCTAATTCACCCCTCCACTTT.

This clone was found a few times. The chain joins TRBV19 to TRBJ1-1; D gene ambiguous. The V and J ends lost 6 bases and 10 bases respectively, with 12 bases between them. Germline CDR1 LNHDA, CDR2 SQIVND (reference sequence). The CDR3 is made up of 11 amino acids. The CDR3 reads CASRLREGAFF. The CDR3 nucleotides read TGTGCCAGTAGGCTAAGGGAGGGAGCTTTCTTT. The full variable domain, its missing parts supplied by reference TRBV19 and TRBJ1-1, is DGGITQSPKYLFRKEGQNVTLSCEQNLNHDAMYWYRQDPGQGLRLIYYSQIVNDFQKGDIAEGYSVSREKKESFPLTVTSAQKNPTAFYLCASRLREGAFFGQGTRLTVV.

This clone was picked up a small number of times. The chain has TRBV7-9 and TRBJ2-3, with D maybe TRBD1 (6 bases). CDR1 and CDR2 (germline): SEHNR, FQNEAQ (reference sequence). The CDR3 has 14 residues. V shed 6 bases and J shed 12 bases, with 22 bases lying between them. CDR3 in DNA: TGTGCCAGCAGGATAGGAGGACAGATGAAAACCCAGTATTTT. Protein product: CASRIGGQMKTQYF.

The V gene is TRBV14, the J gene TRBJ1-2, with 9 bases aligning to TRBD1. Germline V gene sequence: CDR1 SGHDN, CDR2 FVKESK. V was pared by 1 base and J by 5 bases, with 8 bases of the junction left unmatched. The CDR3 extends over 16 amino acids. The CDR3 spells CASSQGRPDRGYGYTF. CDR3 coding DNA: TGTGCCAGCAGCCAAGGGAGGCCGGACAGGGGATATGGCTACACCTTC.

This chain uses TRBV2 with TRBJ2-5, with 10 bases lining up with TRBD2. After removal of 2 bases from V and 5 bases from J, the junction contained 5 bases not matched to a gene. The CDR3 contains 15 residues. Germline loops: CDR1 SNHLY, CDR2 FYNNEI. The CDR3 DNA is TGTGCCAGCAGTGAAAGCGGGGGGGCTTGGGAGACCCAGTACTTC. Amino acids: CASSESGGAWETQYF.

This clone was seen a few times. The CDR3 region is CASSPRGTNTEAFF. The CDR3 nucleotides read TGTGCCAGCAGCCCCAGGGGAACGAACACTGAAGCTTTCTTT. The rearrangement uses TRBV3-1 (or the pseudogene TRBV3-2) and TRBJ1-1, with D perhaps TRBD1 (6 bases). Trimming cost V 4 bases and J 1 base, with 10 bases left between them. Germline CDR1 is LGHDT and CDR2 is YNNKEL (reference sequence). The CDR3 covers 14 residues.

V usage is TRBV7-7 and J usage is TRBJ2-1, with 11 bases lining up with TRBD2. Germline trimming cut 4 bases from V and 10 bases from J; bases unmatched to any gene: 15. This CDR3 contains 17 residues. Germline V gene lookup returns CDR1 SSHAT and CDR2 FNYEAQ (reference sequence). The CDR3 sequence is CASSSLAGGLPGGEQFF. In nucleotides, the CDR3 is TGTGCCAGCAGCTCCTTAGCGGGGGGGCTCCCCGGGGGGGAGCAGTTCTTC.

CDR3 sequence (DNA): TGTGCCAGCAGCTTCCAAGGAGGTGAGCAGTTCTTC. As protein: CASSFQGGEQFF. The chain joins TRBV7-9 to TRBJ2-1; D might be TRBD2 (5 bases). The ends were cut back, 3 bases at V and 9 bases at J, with 9 bases in the middle. Germline V gene lookup returns CDR1 SEHNR and CDR2 FQNEAQ (reference sequence). The CDR3 is 12 residues long.

V and J are TRBV4-1 and TRBJ2-5; 10 positions match TRBD2. This CDR3 comprises 17 residues. Germline trimming cut 3 bases from V and 4 bases from J; bases unmatched to any gene: 11. Germline CDR1 is MGHRA and CDR2 is YSYEKL. CDR3 loop: CASSQGGGLAASETQYF. DNA for the CDR3: TGCGCCAGCAGCCAGGGGGGCGGACTAGCGGCCTCAGAGACCCAGTACTTC.

CDR3 bases: TGTGCCAGCAGTGAAGGACGACTACCAACTGAAGCTTTCTTT. It codes for CASSEGRLPTEAFF. The chain joins TRBV2 to TRBJ1-1; D is uncertain. This CDR3 is built from 14 residues. The germline V and J ends were trimmed by 1 base and 5 bases, with 11 bases remaining between them. Germline-derived CDR1 and CDR2 are SNHLY and FYNNEI.

This clone was counted once. This sequence joins TRBV11-1 and TRBJ2-5; D gene uncertain. Germline assignment: CDR1 SGHAT and CDR2 FQDESV (reference sequence). The CDR3 length is 13 residues. The V and J ends lost 3 bases and 0 bases respectively, with 5 bases between them. CDR3 region: CASSFNYQETQYF. CDR3 sequence (DNA): TGTGCCAGCAGCTTCAACTACCAAGAGACCCAGTACTTC.

The CDR3 DNA sequence: TGTGCCAGCAGCTTGGCAGGGGGAAAGGGTGGCTACACCTTC. It is translated as CASSLAGGKGGYTF. The chain uses TRBV5-5 and TRBJ1-2; TRBD1 agrees at 7 bases. The CDR3 is made up of 14 amino acids. The J segment lost 7 bases and the V segment lost 0 bases, leaving 6 bases of the junction unmatched. Germline V CDR1 and CDR2: SGHKS, YYEKEE (reference sequence).

The genes are TRBV10-3 and TRBJ1-6, with 9 nucleotides matching TRBD1. CDR3 length equals 14 residues. V lost 6 bases and J lost 10; bases outside the gene matches: 7. Germline CDR1 is ENHRY and CDR2 is SYGVKD. CDR3 sequence reads: CAISPTGGRSPLHF. DNA of the CDR3: TGTGCCATCAGCCCCACAGGGGGCAGGTCACCCCTCCACTTT.

CDR3 in amino acids: CASSPREANYGYTF. The CDR3 nucleotides are TGTGCCAGCTCACCCCGGGAGGCAAACTATGGCTACACCTTC. The gene calls are TRBV18 and TRBJ1-2; no reliable D call. The CDR3 consists of 14 residues. Germline V lookup: CDR1 KGHSH, CDR2 LQKENI. V was cut by 3 bases and J by 2 bases, with 10 bases left in between.

This clone was recorded a few times. This chain links TRBV12-3 or TRBV12-4 with TRBJ2-7; tentative D call: TRBD2 (5 bases). The CDR3 extends over 13 amino acids. Trimming pared 6 bases from V and 3 bases from J, leaving 12 bases between. CDR3 residues: CASSEGSDYEQYF. The CDR3 bases are TGTGCCAGCAGCGAGGGATCAGACTACGAGCAGTACTTC.

The chain is built from TRBV13 and TRBJ1-3; no firm D call. Germline V lookup: CDR1 PRHDT, CDR2 FYEKMQ (reference sequence). The CDR3 is 15 amino acids. V lost 4 bases, J lost 0 bases, and 10 bases lay in between. DNA for the CDR3: TGTGCCAGCAGCTCGGTGGGGAGCTCTGGAAACACCATATATTTT. It yields the protein CASSSVGSSGNTIYF.

V gene TRBV4-1 combines with J gene TRBJ2-2; D is ambiguous. CDR1 MGHRA and CDR2 YSYEKL come from the germline V gene. CDR3 length: 14 amino acids. V was pared by 4 bases and J by 1 base, with 7 bases between. Here the CDR3 reads CASSPTENTGELFF. The CDR3, as DNA: TGCGCCAGCAGCCCCACAGAGAACACCGGGGAGCTGTTTTTT.